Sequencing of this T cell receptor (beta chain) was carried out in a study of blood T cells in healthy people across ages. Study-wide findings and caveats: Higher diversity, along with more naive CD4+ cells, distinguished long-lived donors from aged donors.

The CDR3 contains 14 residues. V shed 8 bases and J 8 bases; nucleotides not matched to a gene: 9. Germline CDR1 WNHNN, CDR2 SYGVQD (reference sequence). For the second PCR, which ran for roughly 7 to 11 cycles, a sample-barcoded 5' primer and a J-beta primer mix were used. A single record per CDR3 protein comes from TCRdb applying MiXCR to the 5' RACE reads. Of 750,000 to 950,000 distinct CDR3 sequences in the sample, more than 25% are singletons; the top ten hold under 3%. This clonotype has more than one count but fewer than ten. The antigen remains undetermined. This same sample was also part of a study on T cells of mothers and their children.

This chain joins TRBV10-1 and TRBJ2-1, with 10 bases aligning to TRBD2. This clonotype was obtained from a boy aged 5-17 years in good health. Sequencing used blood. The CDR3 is CASSQGLALDEQFF. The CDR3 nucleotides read TGCGCCAGCTCCCAGGGACTAGCGTTGGATGAGCAGTTCTTC.